The 19 T cell receptor beta chains below were found in one sample sequenced in a study of T cells after yellow fever vaccination (dated by TCRdb to about 2019). The treatment or condition tag for this specimen amounts to: live attenuated yellow fever vaccine strain. Preparation of the library involved 5' RACE. The sample was run on an Illumina HiSeq 2500. Using fastp at Q25 and MiXCR, TCRdb reprocessed the public reads and kept productive beta chains. Entries are consolidated by CDR3 protein sequence, retaining the most common genes and DNA. The sample includes about 370,000 distinct CDR3 sequences, with around a tenth observed a single time. In total, the top ten clones hold around 18% of the sample. The sample consisted of PBMCs, taken on the day of the first yellow fever vaccination. The receptors were sampled from a man between 18 and 29 years old who received the YFV17D yellow fever vaccine.

The J gene is TRBJ2-3, the V gene TRBV9; TRBD2 aligns across 11 bases. The CDR3 is 15 amino acids. The V segment lost 2 bases and the J segment 4 bases; nucleotides outside the gene matches: 3. Germline CDR1 and CDR2: SGDLS and YYNGEE. The CDR3 sequence is CASSVGTSGSDTQYF. The CDR3 nucleotides read TGTGCCAGCAGCGTGGGGACTAGCGGCTCAGATACGCAGTATTTT.

The chain recombines TRBV4-3 with TRBJ2-4; possibly TRBD2 for D (6 bases). The CDR3 consists of 14 residues. Germline CDR1 is LGHNA and CDR2 is YSLEER. V lost 0 bases to trimming and J lost 6 bases, with 9 bases between them. CDR3 in DNA: TGCGCCAGCAGCCAAGATTGGCGGGGAAACATTCAGTACTTC. This encodes CASSQDWRGNIQYF.

This clonotype was picked up a small number of times. Here the CDR3 reads CASSPGLAGTGETQYF. The CDR3 nucleotides are TGCGCCAGCAGCCCTGGACTAGCGGGGACGGGGGAGACCCAGTACTTC. The chain links TRBV4-1 to TRBJ2-5, with TRBD2 identical over 12 bases. J lost 5 bases, V lost 4 bases, and 8 bases had no gene match. CDR3 length equals 16 residues. Germline CDR1 reads MGHRA; CDR2 reads YSYEKL.

This clonotype was observed a handful of times. The chain has TRBV6-5 and TRBJ1-1; D is uncertain. V was shortened by 0 bases and J by 3 bases, with 11 bases between the two germline ends. In germline, CDR1 is MNHEY, CDR2 SVGAGI. The CDR3 spans 15 residues. CDR3 protein: CASSYSLRADTEAFF. DNA of the CDR3: TGTGCCAGCAGTTACTCGTTAAGGGCCGACACTGAAGCTTTCTTT.

This clonotype has more than one count but fewer than ten. The rearrangement links TRBV9 to TRBJ2-2; the D gene is possibly TRBD2 (6 bases). V lost 2 bases and J 6 bases, leaving 14 bases between the germline ends. This CDR3 comprises 15 residues. Germline values: CDR1 SGDLS, CDR2 YYNGEE. In nucleotides, the CDR3 is TGTGCCAGCAGCGTGGGAGGAGTCCGCTCCGGGGAGCTGTTTTTT. Translated: CASSVGGVRSGELFF.

This chain joins TRBV24-1 and TRBJ2-2; D remains ambiguous. V lost 9 bases and J lost 2, with 9 bases in between. In germline, CDR1 is KGHDR, CDR2 SFDVKD. The CDR3 has 13 amino acids. The CDR3 loop is CATQERNTGELFF. CDR3 DNA sequence: TGTGCCACCCAGGAGCGCAACACCGGGGAGCTGTTTTTT.

This rearrangement joins TRBV5-4 to TRBJ2-2; D tentatively fits TRBD1 or TRBD2 (6 bases each). This CDR3 comprises 15 residues. Germline V gene data show CDR1 as SGHNT and CDR2 as YYREEE (reference sequence). The ends were cut back, 2 bases at V and 1 base at J, with 9 bases in the middle. CDR3 region: CASSFGGQNTGELFF. The CDR3 DNA reads TGTGCCAGCAGCTTTGGGGGGCAGAACACCGGGGAGCTGTTTTTT. The full variable domain, rest sourced from reference TRBV5-4 and TRBJ2-2, is ETGVTQSPTHLIKTRGQQVTLRCSSQSGHNTVSWYQQALGQGPQFIFQYYREEENGRGNFPPRFSGLQFPNYSSELNVNALELDDSALYLCASSFGGQNTGELFFGEGSRLTVL.

CDR3 bases: TGCGCCAGCAGCTTGGTGCTTAGTGGGGAGACCCAGTACTTC. This gives the protein CASSLVLSGETQYF. The chain joins TRBV5-1 to TRBJ2-5; D remains unclear. Trimming took 0 bases from V and 5 from J, leaving 11 bases between them. This CDR3 has 14 residues. CDR1 is SGHRS, CDR2 YFSETQ, per germline.

The sample holds many counts of this clonotype. V gene TRBV29-1 combines with J gene TRBJ2-1; weak D call: TRBD2 (7 bases). Germline assignment: CDR1 SQVTM and CDR2 ANQGSEA. The CDR3 contains 13 residues. Trimming stripped 5 bases from V and 7 bases from J, with 15 bases between. The CDR3 sequence: CSVWGGHGNEQFF. CDR3 DNA: TGCAGCGTTTGGGGGGGCCACGGGAATGAGCAGTTCTTC.

This clonotype turned up a few times. The chain carries TRBV5-1 and TRBJ2-3; 7 positions match TRBD2. V dropped 8 bases and J dropped 5; count of bases not matched to a gene: 11. This CDR3 is 14 amino acids long. From germline, CDR1 is SGHRS and CDR2 YFSETQ. CDR3 coding DNA: TGCGCCAGTACGGTCGGGGGGTCAGAAGATACGCAGTATTTT. This gives the protein CASTVGGSEDTQYF.

V gene TRBV20-1 combines with J gene TRBJ1-2, with a tentative D call TRBD1 (5 bases). Trimming cost V 5 bases and J 2 bases, with 12 bases left between them. CDR3 length equals 13 residues. Germline-derived CDR1 and CDR2 are DFQATT and SNEGSKA (reference sequence). CDR3 amino acids: CSAGGDGNYGYTF. In nucleotides, the CDR3 is TGCAGTGCTGGAGGGGACGGAAACTATGGCTACACCTTC.

The V call is TRBV6-1, the J call TRBJ1-4; D not certain. V lost 7 bases and J 0 bases, leaving 9 bases between the germline ends. Per the germline V gene, CDR1 is MNHNS and CDR2 is SASEGT. CDR3 length: 14 amino acids. CDR3 coding DNA: TGTGCCAGCACCGCGATTGCAACTAATGAAAAACTGTTTTTT. Residues: CASTAIATNEKLFF.

This clonotype was found a few times. The chain is built from TRBV11-2 and TRBJ1-6, with 10 bases fitting TRBD1. From germline, CDR1 is SGHAT and CDR2 FQNNGV. V lost 8 bases, J lost 9 bases, and 7 bases stayed unmatched. The CDR3 is made up of 14 amino acids. CDR3 bases: TGTGCCAGCGGGACAGGGGTATTGGGTTCACCCCTCCACTTT. It specifies CASGTGVLGSPLHF.

This clonotype was seen repeatedly, ten times or more. The chain is built from TRBV7-2 and TRBJ1-2; tentatively, D is TRBD1 (5 bases). V was cut by 4 bases and J by 4 bases, with 13 bases left in between. This CDR3 comprises 14 residues. Per the germline V gene, CDR1 is SGHTA and CDR2 is FQGNSA. The CDR3: CASSSVAGSYGYTF. DNA for the CDR3: TGTGCCAGCAGCTCAGTCGCAGGGTCCTATGGCTACACCTTC. Complete variable domain (other parts from reference TRBV7-2 and TRBJ1-2): GAGVSQSPSNKVTEKGKDVELRCDPISGHTALYWYRQSLGQGLEFLIYFQGNSAPDKSGLPSDRFSAERTGGSVSTLTIQRTQQEDSAVYLCASSSVAGSYGYTFGSGTRLTVV.

The CDR3 loop reads CASSPRGLRTDTQYF. CDR3 bases: TGTGCCAGCAGTCCCCGCGGCCTACGCACAGATACGCAGTATTTT. The rearrangement joins TRBV6-1 to TRBJ2-3; no clear D gene. Germline V CDR1 and CDR2: MNHNS, SASEGT. The V end lost 5 bases, the J end lost 1 base, and 13 bases lay between the germline ends. This CDR3 contains 15 residues.

The chain combines TRBV7-2 with TRBJ2-1; 10 nucleotides line up with TRBD1. The CDR3 spans 16 residues. Looked up from germline, CDR1 is SGHTA and CDR2 is FQGNSA. V lost 5 bases to trimming and J lost 9 bases; unmatched junction nucleotides: 13. For the CDR3, the DNA is TGTGCCAGCAGCGGGGCCGGGACAGGGGTGTTCACTGAGCAGTTCTTC. Translated: CASSGAGTGVFTEQFF.

V and J are TRBV2 and TRBJ2-1; perhaps TRBD2 as D (7 bases). V was trimmed by 7 bases and J by 7 bases, leaving 20 bases between them. CDR3 size: 15 residues. Looked up from germline, CDR1 is SNHLY and CDR2 is FYNNEI. CDR3 coding DNA: TGTGCCAGCACCGAAGAGGGGGGGCCGTGGAATGAGCAGTTCTTC. Its translation is CASTEEGGPWNEQFF.

V is TRBV7-2 and J is TRBJ1-2; D gene unclear. Germline V gene data show CDR1 as SGHTA and CDR2 as FQGNSA. The CDR3 covers 14 residues. With 1 base removed from V and 1 base from J, the gap between germline ends came to 7 bases. In DNA, the CDR3 is TGTGCCAGCAGCTTAGTAGGGAGTAACTATGGCTACACCTTC. It codes for CASSLVGSNYGYTF.

The chain couples TRBV5-1 to TRBJ1-2, with D maybe TRBD1 (6 bases). The CDR3 contains 13 residues. Germline CDR1 reads SGHRS; CDR2 reads YFSETQ. The ends were cut back, 5 bases at V and 8 bases at J, with 16 bases in the middle. In nucleotides, the CDR3 is TGCGCCAGCAGACAGGGTAGTGGTGTAGGCTACACCTTC. Residues: CASRQGSGVGYTF.